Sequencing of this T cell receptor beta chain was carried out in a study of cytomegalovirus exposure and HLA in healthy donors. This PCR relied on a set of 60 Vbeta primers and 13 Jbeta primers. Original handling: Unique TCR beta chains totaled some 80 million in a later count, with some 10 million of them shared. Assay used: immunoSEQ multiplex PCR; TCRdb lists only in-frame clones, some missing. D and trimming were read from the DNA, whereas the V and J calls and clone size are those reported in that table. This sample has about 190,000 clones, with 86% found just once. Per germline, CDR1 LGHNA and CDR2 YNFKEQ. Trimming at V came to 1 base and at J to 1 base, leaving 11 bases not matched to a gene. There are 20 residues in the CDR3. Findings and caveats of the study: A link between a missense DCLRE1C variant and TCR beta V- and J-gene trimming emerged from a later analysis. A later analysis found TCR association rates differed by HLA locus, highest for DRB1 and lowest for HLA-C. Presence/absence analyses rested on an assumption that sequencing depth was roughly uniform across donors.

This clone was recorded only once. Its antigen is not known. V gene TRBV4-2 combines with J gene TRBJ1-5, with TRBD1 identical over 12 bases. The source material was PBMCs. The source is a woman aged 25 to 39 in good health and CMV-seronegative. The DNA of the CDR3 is TGTGCCAGCAGCCAAGGGGTAGGGGGACAGGGGGCGTACAGCAATCAGCCCCAGCATTTT. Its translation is CASSQGVGGQGAYSNQPQHF.